One and the same sample provided the 25 T cell receptor beta chains below, sequenced in a study of blood T cell repertoires in COVID-19. Only in-frame clones appear in the TCRdb table, and some are missing; sequencing was by immunoSEQ multiplex PCR. The table shows under 300,000 clones, with under 85% occurring only once. The sequenced material came from peripheral blood. The origin of the receptors is a woman between 35 and 50 years old with active or convalescent COVID-19.

The genes are TRBV4-1 and TRBJ1-1, with a possible D match to TRBD1 (6 bases). Trimming removed 0 bases at V and 1 base at J, with 12 bases between. The germline CDR1 and CDR2 sequences are MGHRA and YSYEKL. The CDR3 sequence is 16 residues long. In DNA, the CDR3 is TGCGCCAGCAGCCAAGATGGAACAGGGCGGAACACTGAAGCTTTCTTT. Protein sequence: CASSQDGTGRNTEAFF.

The V gene is TRBV20-1, the J gene TRBJ1-2; D is uncertain. Germline loops: CDR1 DFQATT, CDR2 SNEGSKA (reference sequence). The CDR3 extends over 11 amino acids. The V end was cut by 0 bases, the J end by 7 bases, with 6 bases between. The CDR3 DNA reads TGCAGTGCTAGAGACCAAGCTGGCTACACCTTC. It yields the protein CSARDQAGYTF.

The CDR3 DNA sequence: TGTGCCTGGACCCTCACCGACGGGAGGGGCGCGGACACTGAAGCTTTCTTT. Translating it yields CAWTLTDGRGADTEAFF. The chain links TRBV30 to TRBJ1-1; weak D call: TRBD1 (5 bases). Germline V gene sequence: CDR1 GTSNPN, CDR2 SVGIG (reference sequence). The CDR3 consists of 17 residues. V was trimmed by 4 bases and J by 3 bases, leaving 24 bases between them.

The chain links TRBV28 to TRBJ1-2; D is uncertain. The length of the CDR3 is 12 residues. Trimming removed 10 bases from V and 0 bases from J, with 9 bases in between. Germline V lookup: CDR1 MDHEN, CDR2 SYDVKM. The CDR3 loop is CATRIANYGYTF. In nucleotides, the CDR3 is TGTGCCACCAGAATAGCTAACTATGGCTACACCTTC.

This clone has at least ten counts. This chain connects TRBV6-4 to TRBJ1-1, with TRBD1 matching 10 bases. This CDR3 is built from 13 residues. CDR1 and CDR2 (germline): MRHNA, SNTAGT. The trim removed 4 bases at V and 9 bases at J, leaving 5 bases unmatched. CDR3 amino acids: CASSATGGSQAFF. CDR3 nucleotide sequence: TGTGCCAGCAGTGCGACAGGGGGCTCCCAAGCTTTCTTT.

V is TRBV28 and J is TRBJ1-1, with a weak D call TRBD1 (5 bases). V was shortened by 5 bases and J by 0 bases, with 10 bases between the two germline ends. This CDR3 has 14 residues. CDR1 is MDHEN and CDR2 is SYDVKM in the germline V gene. This CDR3 reads CASSPGLMNTEAFF. CDR3 DNA: TGTGCCAGCAGTCCAGGGCTAATGAACACTGAAGCTTTCTTT.

The rearrangement uses TRBV7-6 and TRBJ2-3, with TRBD2 as a possible D gene (6 bases). This CDR3 region has 19 residues. V lost 4 bases and J 2 bases, leaving 25 bases between the germline ends. Germline assignment: CDR1 SGHVS and CDR2 FNYEAQ. As DNA, the CDR3 is TGTGCCAGCAGCTACAAATACTCCCTGGAGGCGGGATTCACAGATACGCAGTATTTT. It encodes CASSYKYSLEAGFTDTQYF. Supplemented by reference TRBV7-6 and TRBJ2-3, the full variable domain reads GAGVSQSPRYKVTKRGQDVALRCDPISGHVSLYWYRQALGQGPEFLTYFNYEAQQDKSGLPNDRFSAERPEGSISTLTIQRTEQRDSAMYRCASSYKYSLEAGFTDTQYFGPGTRLTVL.

This chain uses TRBV19 with TRBJ2-3; D is possibly TRBD2 (5 bases). The CDR3 covers 15 residues. The V end lost 4 bases, the J end lost 6 bases, and 17 bases lay between the germline ends. CDR1 and CDR2 from the germline V gene are LNHDA and SQIVND (reference sequence). Here the CDR3 DNA reads TGTGCCAGTAGTAATACCATGTCGCGGGCCGATACGCAGTATTTT. The encoded protein is CASSNTMSRADTQYF.

This clone was picked up a small number of times. The same CDR3 is also encoded by other DNA sequences in this sample. This chain joins TRBV27 and TRBJ2-5; 10 bases are shared with TRBD2. With 2 bases clipped from V and 4 bases from J, the junction kept 1 base outside the gene matches. CDR3 length: 14 residues. The V gene's germline CDR1 is MNHEY and CDR2 SMNVEV (reference sequence). CDR3 sequence reads: CASSLRTSGETQYF. In DNA form, the CDR3 reads TGTGCCAGCAGTTTAAGGACTAGCGGAGAGACCCAGTACTTC.

The genes are TRBV7-8 and TRBJ2-1, with 7 bases matching TRBD1. CDR1 and CDR2 from the germline V gene are SGHVS and FQNEAQ. The CDR3 totals 16 residues. The junction had 13 bases not matched to a gene; V was cut back by 5 bases and J by 6 bases. The CDR3 DNA reads TGTGCCAGCAGCCCCCGACAGGGATGGAGTGGCAATGAGCAGTTCTTC. Amino acids: CASSPRQGWSGNEQFF.

This rearrangement joins TRBV5-1 to TRBJ2-1; possibly TRBD1 for D (5 bases). Trimming left V 6 bases short and J 0 bases short, with 13 bases between. The CDR3 length is 15 residues. Germline V gene lookup returns CDR1 SGHRS and CDR2 YFSETQ. The CDR3 nucleotides read TGCGCCAGCACTAATGGGGCGAGCTCCTACAATGAGCAGTTCTTC. Translation gives CASTNGASSYNEQFF.

The rearrangement joins TRBV4-1 to TRBJ2-3; TRBD2 might be the D (5 bases). Trimming removed 1 base at V and 4 bases at J, with 12 bases between. Germline CDR1 reads MGHRA; CDR2 reads YSYEKL. This CDR3 is built from 15 residues. The CDR3, as DNA: TGCGCCAGCAGCCAAGTGGGAGCTAGGGCAGATACGCAGTATTTT. Translation gives CASSQVGARADTQYF.

This clone occurred a few times. The CDR3 DNA follows: TGTGCCAGCAATCAAAGGAGGGGAGGGGGAGAGACCCAGTACTTC. Translating gives CASNQRRGGGETQYF. The chain carries TRBV28 and TRBJ2-5; tentative D call: TRBD2 (7 bases). Germline CDR1 is MDHEN and CDR2 is SYDVKM. The CDR3 extends over 15 amino acids. V shed 7 bases and J shed 4 bases, with 19 bases lying between them. Looking up the rest from reference TRBV28 and TRBJ2-5 gives the full variable domain: DVKVTQSSRYLVKRTGEKVFLECVQDMDHENMFWYRQDPGLGLRLIYFSYDVKMKEKGDIPEGYSVSREKKERFSLILESASTNQTSMYLCASNQRRGGGETQYFGPGTRLLVL.

The chain's CDR3 is CASSPHRVHTEAFF. For the CDR3, the DNA is TGTGCCAGCTCACCCCACAGGGTACACACTGAAGCTTTCTTT. The V call is TRBV18, the J call TRBJ1-1; D might be TRBD1 (6 bases). The V gene's germline CDR1 is KGHSH and CDR2 LQKENI. Trimming removed 3 bases at V and 3 bases at J, with 11 bases between. The CDR3 extends over 14 amino acids.

The genes are TRBV9 and TRBJ2-1; the match to TRBD2 covers 7 bases. V gave up 3 bases and J gave up 1 base; unmatched junction bases: 4. Per germline, CDR1 SGDLS and CDR2 YYNGEE. CDR3 length: 15 amino acids. The CDR3 nucleotides read TGTGCCAGCAGCGCTGGGGGAGGGTCCTACAATGAGCAGTTCTTC. This gives the protein CASSAGGGSYNEQFF.

This chain uses TRBV29-1 with TRBJ1-3, with a weak D call TRBD1 (6 bases). Germline V gene data show CDR1 as SQVTM and CDR2 as ANQGSEA. The CDR3 consists of 15 residues. The V and J ends lost 6 bases and 5 bases respectively, with 20 bases between them. Written as DNA, the CDR3 is TGCAGCGTCCAATTAATGACAGGATCCAGAAACACCATATATTTT. Protein: CSVQLMTGSRNTIYF. Together with reference TRBV29-1 and TRBJ1-3, the CDR3 gives the full variable domain: SAVISQKPSRDICQRGTSLTIQCQVDSQVTMMFWYRQQPGQSLTLIATANQGSEATYESGFVIDKFPISRPNLTFSTLTVSNMSPEDSSIYLCSVQLMTGSRNTIYFGEGSWLTVV.

The CDR3 spells CATSRDQQGNSSPLHF. The CDR3 DNA follows: TGTGCCACCAGCAGAGATCAACAGGGGAATTCCTCACCCCTCCACTTT. The chain uses TRBV15 and TRBJ1-6; 7 bases fit TRBD1. CDR1 is LNHNV and CDR2 is YYDKDF in the germline V gene (reference sequence). The CDR3 sequence is 16 residues long. The ends lost 0 bases at V and 10 bases at J; junction bases unmatched: 9.

The rearrangement links TRBV11-2 to TRBJ1-3; D perhaps matches TRBD1 (5 bases). The CDR3 runs 14 residues. In germline, CDR1 is SGHAT, CDR2 FQNNGV. Trimming took off 6 bases at V and 0 bases at J, with 9 bases between the two ends. The CDR3 DNA reads TGTGCCAGCAGGCGGCAGGGCTCTGGAAACACCATATATTTT. Protein product: CASRRQGSGNTIYF.

This sequence joins TRBV28 and TRBJ1-6, with a weak D call TRBD1 (6 bases). From germline, CDR1 is MDHEN and CDR2 SYDVKM. CDR3 length: 15 residues. V gave up 5 bases and J gave up 10 bases, with 18 bases separating them. DNA for the CDR3: TGTGCCAGCAGTCCTCGTTGGGGGGGGCACTCACCCCTCCACTTT. Translated: CASSPRWGGHSPLHF.

This clone was recorded a few times. The V call is TRBV7-8, the J call TRBJ1-1, with D tentatively TRBD1 (6 bases). The CDR3 is 12 residues long. Germline CDR1 and CDR2: SGHVS and FQNEAQ. Trimming pared 6 bases from V and 4 bases from J, leaving 9 bases between. CDR3 sequence (DNA): TGTGCCAGCAGTACAGGGCTCACTGAAGCTTTCTTT. Its protein is CASSTGLTEAFF.

This clone was observed a handful of times. This chain joins TRBV7-9 and TRBJ2-2; TRBD1 matches at 7 bases. Losses at the gene ends were 5 bases for V and 7 bases for J; bases not matched to a gene: 7. The V gene's germline CDR1 is SEHNR and CDR2 FQNEAQ (reference sequence). The CDR3 is 14 amino acids. CDR3 nucleotide sequence: TGTGCCAGCAGCGACAACAGGGGTATCGGGGAGCTGTTTTTT. Translation: CASSDNRGIGELFF.

The chain has TRBV11-2 and TRBJ1-1; TRBD1 might be the D (5 bases). The CDR3 runs to 15 residues. The germline V and J ends were trimmed by 3 bases and 4 bases, with 15 bases remaining between them. Germline V gene sequence: CDR1 SGHAT, CDR2 FQNNGV. CDR3 loop: CASSFGGKGGTEAFF. Written as DNA, the CDR3 is TGTGCCAGCAGCTTTGGGGGGAAAGGCGGCACTGAAGCTTTCTTT.

This chain uses TRBV10-3 with TRBJ1-2; the D is unclear. Per germline, CDR1 ENHRY and CDR2 SYGVKD. The CDR3 is 14 amino acids. Trimming cost V 3 bases and J 4 bases, with 12 bases left between them. Here the CDR3 reads CAISELASLYGYTF. The CDR3 DNA is TGTGCCATCAGTGAACTAGCGAGCCTCTATGGCTACACCTTC.

The CDR3 sequence: CASSDRSGQPQHF. The DNA for the CDR3 is TGTGCCAGCAGTGACAGAAGCGGACAGCCCCAGCATTTT. The J gene is TRBJ1-5, the V gene TRBV2; D is unclear. V shed 3 bases and J shed 7 bases, with 10 bases lying between them. CDR3 length: 13 residues. Per the germline V gene, CDR1 is SNHLY and CDR2 is FYNNEI.

The rearrangement uses TRBV18 and TRBJ1-2; weak D call: TRBD1 (6 bases). V gave up 1 base and J gave up 6 bases, with 15 bases separating them. The CDR3 covers 15 residues. Germline loops: CDR1 KGHSH, CDR2 LQKENI. The CDR3 bases are TGTGCCAGCTCACCACTAGGGGGTTATTCGGATGGCTACACCTTC. It is translated as CASSPLGGYSDGYTF.